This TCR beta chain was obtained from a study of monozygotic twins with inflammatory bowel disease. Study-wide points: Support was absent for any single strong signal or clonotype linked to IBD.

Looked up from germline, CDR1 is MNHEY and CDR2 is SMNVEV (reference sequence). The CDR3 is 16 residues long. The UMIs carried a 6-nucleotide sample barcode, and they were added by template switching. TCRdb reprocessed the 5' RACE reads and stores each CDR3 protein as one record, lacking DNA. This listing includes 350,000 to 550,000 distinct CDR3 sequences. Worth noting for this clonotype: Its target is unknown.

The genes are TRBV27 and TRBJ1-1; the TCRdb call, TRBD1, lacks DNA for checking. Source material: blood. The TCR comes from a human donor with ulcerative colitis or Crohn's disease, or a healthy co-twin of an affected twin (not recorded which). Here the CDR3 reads CASSFGQGRGYTEAFF.